These 25 T cell receptor beta chains share one sample of origin, sequenced in a study of blood T cell repertoires in COVID-19. Only in-frame clones appear in the TCRdb table, and some are missing; sequencing was by immunoSEQ multiplex PCR. Found here are 80,000 or so clones, roughly 84% of them singletons; the top ten hold over 9.5%. Sample: peripheral blood. These receptors originate from a man in his 60s with COVID-19, enrolled during active disease.

CDR3 coding DNA: TGTGCCAGCTCACCTACACCCAATGGGGGGGAAGAGGAAGCTTTCTTT. Residues: CASSPTPNGGEEEAFF. The rearrangement links TRBV18 to TRBJ1-1, with a possible D match to TRBD1 (5 bases). Trimming left V 3 bases short and J 8 bases short, with 22 bases between. Germline CDR1 reads KGHSH; CDR2 reads LQKENI. The CDR3 length is 16 residues. Full variable domain (missing parts from reference TRBV18 and TRBJ1-1): NAGVMQNPRHLVRRRGQEARLRCSPMKGHSHVYWYRQLPEEGLKFMVYLQKENIIDESGMPKERFSAEFPKEGPSILRIQQVVRGDSAAYFCASSPTPNGGEEEAFFGQGTRLTVV.

This clone was recorded once. The genes are TRBV29-1 and TRBJ2-3; D perhaps matches TRBD2 (5 bases). Germline-derived CDR1 and CDR2 are SQVTM and ANQGSEA. Trimming stripped 4 bases from V and 4 bases from J, with 12 bases between. The CDR3 is 13 residues long. CDR3 sequence: CSVVHGRADTQYF. The CDR3 nucleotides read TGCAGCGTTGTCCACGGGCGGGCAGATACGCAGTATTTT.

The CDR3 is CASSQDGETGRYF. CDR3 bases: TGTGCCAGCAGCCAAGATGGAGAGACAGGACGGTATTTT. The chain is built from TRBV3-1 (or the pseudogene TRBV3-2) and TRBJ2-3, with D perhaps matching TRBD1 (6 bases). Germline-derived CDR1 and CDR2 are LGHDT and YNNKEL (reference sequence). Between the trimmed V and J ends, which lost 0 bases and 14 bases, there was a span of 15 bases. The CDR3 has 13 amino acids.

This chain uses TRBV5-4 with TRBJ1-1, with D hard to call. The CDR3 consists of 13 residues. Germline loops: CDR1 SGHNT, CDR2 YYREEE (reference sequence). V was cut by 4 bases and J by 0 bases, with 7 bases left in between. The CDR3 spells CASSETLNTEAFF. As DNA, the CDR3 is TGTGCCAGCAGCGAAACTTTGAACACTGAAGCTTTCTTT.

The rearrangement joins TRBV5-1 to TRBJ2-7; 9 bases line up with TRBD1. Unmatched junction bases numbered 6, after V lost 2 bases and J lost 0 bases. CDR3 size: 16 residues. Looked up from germline, CDR1 is SGHRS and CDR2 is YFSETQ. The CDR3 nucleotides read TGCGCCAGCAGCTTTTCCCTGACAGGGGGCTCCTACGAGCAGTACTTC. This translates into CASSFSLTGGSYEQYF. The full variable domain, rest sourced from reference TRBV5-1 and TRBJ2-7, is KAGVTQTPRYLIKTRGQQVTLSCSPISGHRSVSWYQQTPGQGLQFLFEYFSETQRNKGNFPGRFSGRQFSNSRSEMNVSTLELGDSALYLCASSFSLTGGSYEQYFGPGTRLTVT.

V is TRBV11-2 and J is TRBJ2-5, with 9 bases identical to TRBD1. V was pared by 5 bases and J by 3 bases, with 1 base of the junction left unmatched. CDR3 length: 13 residues. The germline V gene has CDR1 SGHAT and CDR2 FQNNGV. This CDR3 is CASSRDREETQYF. The CDR3 DNA reads as TGTGCCAGCAGCCGGGACAGGGAAGAGACCCAGTACTTC.

The chain recombines TRBV6-5 with TRBJ1-5; the D is unclear. The CDR3 contains 14 residues. Trimming shortened V by 7 bases and J by 1 base, and 11 bases separated the two germline ends. The germline gives CDR1 MNHEY, CDR2 SVGAGI. CDR3 coding DNA: TGTGCCAGCAAGAGGGCAGCGAGCAATCAGCCCCAGCATTTT. Its translation is CASKRAASNQPQHF.

This clone was picked up one time. The chain carries TRBV9 and TRBJ2-7; 8 bases are a match to TRBD2. V trimming: 0 bases; J trimming: 2 bases; junction bases outside the gene matches: 4. CDR3 size: 15 residues. The germline gives CDR1 SGDLS, CDR2 YYNGEE. The chain's CDR3 is CASSVESGGTYEQYF. The CDR3 coding sequence is TGTGCCAGCAGCGTAGAGAGCGGGGGAACCTACGAGCAGTACTTC.

The V gene is TRBV18, the J gene TRBJ2-1, with D tentatively TRBD1 (6 bases). There are 13 residues in the CDR3. Germline loops: CDR1 KGHSH, CDR2 LQKENI. Trimming took off 1 base at V and 9 bases at J, with 10 bases between the two ends. The CDR3 region has the DNA TGTGCCAGCTCACCACAAGACAGGAGTGAGCAGTTCTTC. Protein: CASSPQDRSEQFF.

The genes are TRBV6-5 and TRBJ2-1; 9 bases match TRBD2. Trimming cost V 7 bases and J 3 bases; bases outside gene matches: 4. The CDR3 is 14 residues long. CDR1 and CDR2 from the germline V gene are MNHEY and SVGAGI. The CDR3 region has the DNA TGTGCCAGCATCCCGACTAGCGGCTACAATGAGCAGTTCTTC. It yields the protein CASIPTSGYNEQFF.

The chain combines TRBV6-5 with TRBJ1-6, with D possibly matching TRBD1 (6 bases). This CDR3 contains 14 residues. Per the germline V gene, CDR1 is MNHEY and CDR2 is SVGAGI. Trimming pared 7 bases from V and 3 bases from J, leaving 10 bases between. CDR3 in amino acids: CASKGQSYNSPLHF. The CDR3 bases are TGTGCCAGCAAAGGACAGAGCTATAATTCACCCCTCCACTTT.

The table lists this clone with a few counts. For the CDR3, the DNA is TGTGCCAGCAGTTACACGATAGCGGGAGCCTACGAGCAGTACTTC. It codes for CASSYTIAGAYEQYF. J is TRBJ2-7 and V is TRBV6-5; 9 nucleotides align to TRBD2. V lost 2 bases, J lost 2 bases, and 4 bases stayed unmatched. Germline V gene data show CDR1 as MNHEY and CDR2 as SVGAGI. This CDR3 has 15 amino acids.

The chain couples TRBV27 to TRBJ2-7; unclear D gene. V lost 4 bases and J 4 bases, leaving 14 bases between the germline ends. The CDR3 covers 14 residues. Germline lookup yields CDR1 MNHEY and CDR2 SMNVEV (reference sequence). CDR3 sequence (DNA): TGTGCCAGCAGTTGGTCAGGCTCAGAGTACGAGCAGTACTTC. Translating it yields CASSWSGSEYEQYF.

J is TRBJ2-7 and V is TRBV28; D is possibly TRBD2 (7 bases). The ends were cut back, 7 bases at V and 4 bases at J, with 17 bases in the middle. CDR3 length: 14 residues. Germline V lookup: CDR1 MDHEN, CDR2 SYDVKM. The CDR3 here is CASTSGGPGYEQYF. CDR3 sequence (DNA): TGTGCCAGCACCTCGGGGGGCCCAGGTTACGAGCAGTACTTC.

This clone was counted a few times. The chain employs TRBV7-3 and TRBJ2-5; D unclear. This CDR3 is 13 amino acids long. Trimming shortened V by 1 base and J by 2 bases, and 5 bases separated the two germline ends. Germline V gives CDR1 SGHTA, CDR2 FQGTGA. The CDR3 here is CASSLSGQETQYF. In nucleotides, the CDR3 is TGTGCCAGCAGCTTAAGCGGACAAGAGACCCAGTACTTC.

The V and J genes are TRBV2 and TRBJ2-1; 7 bases are shared with TRBD2. The trim removed 6 bases at V and 8 bases at J, leaving 13 bases unmatched. Germline CDR1 and CDR2: SNHLY and FYNNEI. This CDR3 has 15 residues. CDR3 bases: TGTGCCAGCAGCCCTGGCATTGGCGGGAGTTATGAGCAGTTCTTC. Amino acid sequence: CASSPGIGGSYEQFF.

This chain links TRBV19 with TRBJ1-5; D uncertain. Germline lookup yields CDR1 LNHDA and CDR2 SQIVND (reference sequence). Trimming pared 2 bases from V and 3 bases from J, leaving 11 bases between. The CDR3 totals 15 residues. CDR3 region: CASSIQSRLNQPQHF. Here the CDR3 DNA reads TGTGCCAGTAGTATACAGTCCAGACTCAATCAGCCCCAGCATTTT.

Points on this clone: The sample carries other DNA sequences with the same CDR3. This chain connects TRBV9 to TRBJ1-1; D remains unclear. Germline loops: CDR1 SGDLS, CDR2 YYNGEE. V was clipped by 0 bases and J by 2 bases, with 5 bases between them. There are 13 residues in the CDR3. The CDR3 DNA reads TGTGCCAGCAGCGTAGCGGGAAACACTGAAGCTTTCTTT. Translated, it gives CASSVAGNTEAFF.

V and J are TRBV18 and TRBJ1-2; 9 nucleotides match TRBD1. Trimming cost V 0 bases and J 8 bases; bases outside gene matches: 7. The CDR3 is made up of 15 amino acids. The V gene's germline CDR1 is KGHSH and CDR2 LQKENI. CDR3 nucleotides: TGTGCCAGCTCACCACCTCCGGGACAGGGTACGGGCTACACCTTC. Translating gives CASSPPPGQGTGYTF.

The rearrangement joins TRBV3-1 (or the pseudogene TRBV3-2) to TRBJ2-3; TRBD2 agrees at 10 bases. CDR3 length: 16 residues. After removal of 2 bases from V and 2 bases from J, the junction contained 4 bases not matched to a gene. Germline V CDR1 and CDR2: LGHDT, YNNKEL (reference sequence). CDR3 nucleotides: TGTGCCAGCAGCCAACCTAGCGGGGGTAACACAGATACGCAGTATTTT. Translating gives CASSQPSGGNTDTQYF.

This chain joins TRBV29-1 and TRBJ2-2; D might be TRBD1 (7 bases). V was clipped by 4 bases and J by 5 bases, with 14 bases between them. This CDR3 is built from 14 residues. Germline V gene sequence: CDR1 SQVTM, CDR2 ANQGSEA. The CDR3 is CSVVVQGRTGELFF. DNA of the CDR3: TGCAGCGTTGTTGTACAGGGGAGGACCGGGGAGCTGTTTTTT.

V and J are TRBV18 and TRBJ2-3, with a tentative D call TRBD2 (6 bases). Germline V gene data show CDR1 as KGHSH and CDR2 as LQKENI. This CDR3 is built from 15 residues. The germline V and J ends were trimmed by 3 bases and 2 bases, with 12 bases remaining between them. In nucleotides, the CDR3 is TGTGCCAGCTCACCCTGGGTGCGGGACACAGATACGCAGTATTTT. Translating gives CASSPWVRDTDTQYF. Complete variable domain (other parts from reference TRBV18 and TRBJ2-3): NAGVMQNPRHLVRRRGQEARLRCSPMKGHSHVYWYRQLPEEGLKFMVYLQKENIIDESGMPKERFSAEFPKEGPSILRIQQVVRGDSAAYFCASSPWVRDTDTQYFGPGTRLTVL.

This clone was recorded once. The chain combines TRBV9 with TRBJ2-3, with D perhaps TRBD2 (5 bases). This CDR3 region has 14 residues. V was pared by 10 bases and J by 0 bases, with 15 bases between. CDR1 and CDR2 (germline): SGDLS, YYNGEE. CDR3 nucleotide sequence: TGTGCCGCTAGCCCTGATTTGAGCACAGATACGCAGTATTTT. Translated: CAASPDLSTDTQYF.

This clone came up a few times. The rearrangement joins TRBV2 to TRBJ2-2; tentative D call: TRBD2 (6 bases). V lost 6 bases and J lost 5, with 16 bases in between. CDR3 length: 15 residues. Germline-derived CDR1 and CDR2 are SNHLY and FYNNEI. CDR3 coding DNA: TGTGCCAGCAGCGCTCTAGCGAGTACAACCGGGGAGCTGTTTTTT. It encodes CASSALASTTGELFF.

This chain links TRBV11-2 with TRBJ1-1; TRBD1 agrees at 7 bases. This CDR3 contains 14 residues. V lost 5 bases, J lost 4 bases, and 7 bases stayed unmatched. Germline V gives CDR1 SGHAT, CDR2 FQNNGV. CDR3 sequence: CASSHGQAGTEAFF. The DNA for the CDR3 is TGTGCCAGCAGCCACGGACAGGCCGGCACTGAAGCTTTCTTT.